A selection of T cell receptor beta chains follows, all from one sample in a study of cytomegalovirus exposure and HLA in healthy donors. Using immunoSEQ multiplex PCR, the repertoire was profiled, and TCRdb retains in-frame clones only, with some absent. The sample lists around 200,000 clones; 75% to 85% were seen once. Sequenced: PBMCs. The receptors derive from a woman aged 18 to 35 in good health and CMV-seronegative. CDR3s include the opening cysteine and the closing phenylalanine or tryptophan. A D gene is named only where the DNA matches it firmly. Only part of the rows carry a size: once, few, many, or a class if the clone is expanded.

j_call	d_call	clone_size	v_call	cdr3_aa	cdr3_nt
TRBJ2-7	-	-	TRBV6-6	CASSSRQLVAYEQYF	TGTGCCAGCAGTTCCAGACAGCTCGTTGCCTACGAGCAGTACTTC
TRBJ2-1	TRBD2	-	TRBV19	CASTMQAGGINEQFF	TGTGCCAGTACCATGCAAGCGGGAGGTATAAATGAGCAGTTCTTC
TRBJ1-2	TRBD1	-	TRBV27	CASSLTPSAGGESYGYTF	TGTGCCAGCAGTTTAACCCCAAGCGCAGGGGGCGAGAGTTATGGCTACACCTTC
TRBJ2-7	-	-	TRBV6-5	CASSQEARQSEQYF	TGTGCCAGCAGTCAAGAGGCTCGGCAGAGTGAGCAGTACTTC
TRBJ1-2	TRBD1	-	TRBV2	CASLPLGTGRYYGYTF	TGTGCCAGCCTCCCTTTAGGGACAGGGCGCTACTATGGCTACACCTTC
TRBJ1-5	-	-	TRBV4-1	CASSQDKTSFQPQHF	TGCGCCAGCAGCCAAGATAAGACAAGTTTTCAGCCCCAGCATTTT
TRBJ1-1	-	-	TRBV18	CASSPGGKGESEAFF	TGTGCCAGCTCACCAGGGGGTAAGGGGGAGAGTGAAGCTTTCTTT
TRBJ2-1	TRBD2	-	TRBV28	CASSFRTSGGYNEQFF	TGTGCCAGCAGTTTCCGGACTAGCGGGGGTTACAATGAGCAGTTCTTC
TRBJ1-4	TRBD1	-	TRBV27	CASSRQGVHEKLFF	TGTGCCAGCAGTCGACAGGGAGTTCATGAAAAACTGTTTTTT
TRBJ2-3	-	-	TRBV7-9	CASSSPGGKYTDTQYF	TGTGCCAGCAGCTCACCCGGCGGGAAATACACAGATACGCAGTATTTT
TRBJ1-1	-	-	TRBV19	CASSIRVRTEAFF	TGTGCCAGTAGTATTCGAGTTCGAACTGAAGCTTTCTTT
TRBJ2-7	-	-	TRBV7-9	CASSFRGSGYEQYF	TGTGCCAGCAGCTTCCGCGGATCGGGGTACGAGCAGTACTTC
TRBJ2-3	-	-	TRBV27	CASSLRRPTDTQYF	TGTGCCAGCAGTTTACGGAGACCCACAGATACGCAGTATTTT
TRBJ1-2	-	-	TRBV5-6	CASSLGQNYGYTF	TGTGCCAGCAGCTTGGGGCAGAACTATGGCTACACCTTC
TRBJ2-2	-	once	TRBV5-1	CASSLEGTKTGELFF	TGCGCCAGCAGCTTGGAGGGGACAAAAACCGGGGAGCTGTTTTTT
TRBJ2-1	-	-	TRBV12-5	CASGLEEVHEQFF	TGTGCTAGTGGTTTGGAAGAGGTCCATGAGCAGTTCTTC
TRBJ2-5	-	-	TRBV19	CASSKRGKETQYF	TGTGCCAGTAGTAAGAGAGGGAAAGAGACCCAGTACTTC
TRBJ1-1	-	-	TRBV9	CASSVEAGWNTEAFF	TGTGCCAGCAGCGTAGAGGCAGGGTGGAACACTGAAGCTTTCTTT
TRBJ2-7	-	-	TRBV2	CASSRSREVFEQYF	TGTGCCAGCAGTCGGAGCAGGGAGGTTTTCGAGCAGTACTTC
TRBJ2-2	TRBD1	-	TRBV6-5	CASSYGQGGTGELFF	TGTGCCAGCAGTTACGGACAGGGGGGCACCGGGGAGCTGTTTTTT
TRBJ2-1	TRBD2	-	TRBV6-5	CASSWNSGSSYNEQFF	TGTGCCAGCAGTTGGAATAGCGGGAGCTCCTACAATGAGCAGTTCTTC
TRBJ2-3	-	-	TRBV27	CASRVAASTDTQYF	TGTGCCAGCAGAGTAGCGGCAAGCACAGATACGCAGTATTTT
TRBJ2-7	TRBD2	-	TRBV5-1	CASTRTSGYLSYEQYF	TGCGCCAGCACAAGGACTAGCGGATACCTCTCCTACGAGCAGTACTTC